Included here is one T cell receptor beta chain sequence, with context. This sample is drawn from a study of blood T cell repertoires in COVID-19. As for the study in general: Acute and convalescent COVID-19 specimens originated in the United States, Italy and Spain. T cells, B-cell-depleted T cells, or PBMCs supplied cDNA or gDNA.

TCRdb keeps only in-frame clones here, not all; method: immunoSEQ multiplex PCR. The data hold a few hundred thousand clones, with about 85% observed a single time. The ends were cut back, 4 bases at V and 4 bases at J, with 13 bases in the middle. There are 15 residues in the CDR3. CDR1 and CDR2 (germline): SGHTA, FQGNSA. The chain links TRBV7-2 to TRBJ1-4; tentatively, D is TRBD1 (6 bases). This TCR was recovered from a woman aged 45-59 years who had been exposed to COVID-19. The sequencing input was PBMCs or T cells enriched from blood (not recorded which). The CDR3 region is CASSSQTGLNEKLFF. The CDR3 nucleotides are TGTGCCAGCAGCTCTCAGACAGGTCTTAATGAAAAACTGTTTTTT.